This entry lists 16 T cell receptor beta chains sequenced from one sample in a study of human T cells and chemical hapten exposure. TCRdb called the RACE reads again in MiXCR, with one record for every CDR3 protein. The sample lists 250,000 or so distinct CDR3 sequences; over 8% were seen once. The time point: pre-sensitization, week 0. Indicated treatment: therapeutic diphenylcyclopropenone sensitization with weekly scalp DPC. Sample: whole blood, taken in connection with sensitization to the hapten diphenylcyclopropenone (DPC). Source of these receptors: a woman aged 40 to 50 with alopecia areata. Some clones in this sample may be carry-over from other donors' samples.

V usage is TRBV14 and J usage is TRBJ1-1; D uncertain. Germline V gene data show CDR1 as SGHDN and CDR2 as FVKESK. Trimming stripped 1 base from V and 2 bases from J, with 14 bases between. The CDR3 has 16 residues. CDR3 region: CASSQGVRRSNTEAFF. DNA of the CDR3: TGTGCCAGCAGCCAAGGAGTAAGGAGATCTAACACTGAAGCTTTCTTT.

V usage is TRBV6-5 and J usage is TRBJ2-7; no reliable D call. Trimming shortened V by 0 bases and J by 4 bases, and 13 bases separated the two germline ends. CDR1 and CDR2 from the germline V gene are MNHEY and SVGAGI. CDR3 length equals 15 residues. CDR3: CASSYSARGWYEQYF. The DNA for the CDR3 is TGTGCCAGCAGTTACTCCGCACGAGGCTGGTACGAGCAGTACTTC.

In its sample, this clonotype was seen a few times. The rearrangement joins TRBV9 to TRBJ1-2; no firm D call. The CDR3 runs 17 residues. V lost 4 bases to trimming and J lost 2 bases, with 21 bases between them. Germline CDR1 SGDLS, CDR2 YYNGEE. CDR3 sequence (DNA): TGTGCCAGCAGCCTTAAAGGGCGGGGATTTCAAAACTATGGCTACACCTTC. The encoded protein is CASSLKGRGFQNYGYTF.

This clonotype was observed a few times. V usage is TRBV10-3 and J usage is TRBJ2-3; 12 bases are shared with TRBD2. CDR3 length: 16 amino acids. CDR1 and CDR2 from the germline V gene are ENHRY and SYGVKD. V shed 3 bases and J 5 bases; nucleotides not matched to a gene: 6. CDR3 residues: CAISDPTSGRVDTQYF. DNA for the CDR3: TGTGCCATCAGTGATCCGACTAGCGGGAGAGTAGATACGCAGTATTTT.

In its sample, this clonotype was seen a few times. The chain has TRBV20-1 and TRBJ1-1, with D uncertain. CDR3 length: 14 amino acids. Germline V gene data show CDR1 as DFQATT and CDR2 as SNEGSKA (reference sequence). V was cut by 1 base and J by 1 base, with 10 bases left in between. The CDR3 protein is CSARAWNGNTEAFF. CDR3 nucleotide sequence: TGCAGTGCTAGAGCCTGGAACGGGAACACTGAAGCTTTCTTT.

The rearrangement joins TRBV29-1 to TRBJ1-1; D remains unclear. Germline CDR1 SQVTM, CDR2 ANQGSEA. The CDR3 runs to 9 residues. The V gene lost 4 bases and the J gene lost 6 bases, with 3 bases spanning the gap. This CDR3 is CSVGPEAFF. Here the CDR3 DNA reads TGCAGCGTTGGACCTGAAGCTTTCTTT.

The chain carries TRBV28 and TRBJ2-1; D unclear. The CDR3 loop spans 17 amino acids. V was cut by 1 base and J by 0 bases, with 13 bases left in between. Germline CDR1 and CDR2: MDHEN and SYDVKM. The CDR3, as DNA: TGTGCCAGCAGTTTATCGTTCCGCCCGAGCTCCTACAATGAGCAGTTCTTC. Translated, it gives CASSLSFRPSSYNEQFF.

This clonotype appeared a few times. CDR3 nucleotide sequence: TGTGCCAGCAGTATCGGACAGTTCACAGATACGCAGTATTTT. Residues: CASSIGQFTDTQYF. The rearrangement uses TRBV6-5 and TRBJ2-3; tentatively, D is TRBD1 (6 bases). CDR1 is MNHEY, CDR2 SVGAGI, per germline. The V end was cut by 5 bases, the J end by 2 bases, with 11 bases between. CDR3 length: 14 residues.

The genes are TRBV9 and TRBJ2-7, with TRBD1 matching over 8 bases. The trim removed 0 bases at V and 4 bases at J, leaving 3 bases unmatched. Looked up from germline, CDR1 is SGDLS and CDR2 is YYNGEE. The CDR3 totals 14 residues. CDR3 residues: CASSVGDRPYEQYF. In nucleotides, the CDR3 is TGTGCCAGCAGCGTAGGGGACAGGCCATACGAGCAGTACTTC.

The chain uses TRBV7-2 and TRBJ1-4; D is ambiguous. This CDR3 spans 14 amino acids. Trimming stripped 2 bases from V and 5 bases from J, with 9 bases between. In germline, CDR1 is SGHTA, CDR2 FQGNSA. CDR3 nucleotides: TGTGCCAGCAGCTTATGGCAAGGGAATGAAAAACTGTTTTTT. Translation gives CASSLWQGNEKLFF.

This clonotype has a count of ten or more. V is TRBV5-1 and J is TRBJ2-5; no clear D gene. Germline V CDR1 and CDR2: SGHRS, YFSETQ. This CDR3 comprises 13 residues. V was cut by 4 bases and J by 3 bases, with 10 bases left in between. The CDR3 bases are TGCGCCAGCAGCCTTTGGCCGAAAGAGACCCAGTACTTC. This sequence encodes CASSLWPKETQYF.

CDR3 sequence reads: CASSPTGINYEQYF. The CDR3 DNA reads as TGCGCCAGCAGCCCGACAGGGATAAACTACGAGCAGTACTTC. This rearrangement joins TRBV4-1 to TRBJ2-7; 7 bases are a match to TRBD1. The CDR3 is 14 residues long. With V trimmed by 4 bases and J by 3 bases, 6 bases remained unmatched. From germline, CDR1 is MGHRA and CDR2 YSYEKL.

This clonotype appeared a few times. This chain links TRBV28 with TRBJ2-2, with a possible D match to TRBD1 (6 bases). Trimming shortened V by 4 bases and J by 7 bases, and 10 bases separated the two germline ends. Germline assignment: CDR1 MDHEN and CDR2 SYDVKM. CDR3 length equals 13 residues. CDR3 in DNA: TGTGCCAGCAGTTCGGAACAGGGCGGGGAGCTGTTTTTT. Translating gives CASSSEQGGELFF.

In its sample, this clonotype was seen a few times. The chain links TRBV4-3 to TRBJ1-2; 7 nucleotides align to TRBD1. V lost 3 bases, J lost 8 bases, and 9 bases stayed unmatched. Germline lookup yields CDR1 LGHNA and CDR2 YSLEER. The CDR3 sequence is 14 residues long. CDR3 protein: CASSHFEGARGYTF. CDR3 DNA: TGCGCCAGCAGCCATTTTGAGGGGGCGCGGGGCTACACCTTC.

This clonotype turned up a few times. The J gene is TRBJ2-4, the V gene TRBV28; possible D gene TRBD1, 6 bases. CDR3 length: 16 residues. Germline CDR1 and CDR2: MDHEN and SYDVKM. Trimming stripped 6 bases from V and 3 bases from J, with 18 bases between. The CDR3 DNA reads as TGTGCCAGCAGGGGCGGACAGACCTTTTACAAAAACATTCAGTACTTC. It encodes CASRGGQTFYKNIQYF.

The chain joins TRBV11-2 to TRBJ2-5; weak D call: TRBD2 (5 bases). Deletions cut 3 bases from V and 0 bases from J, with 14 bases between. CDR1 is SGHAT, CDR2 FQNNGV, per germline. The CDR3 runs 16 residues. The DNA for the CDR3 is TGTGCCAGCAGCTTGCCCCGTAGCGTATACCAAGAGACCCAGTACTTC. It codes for CASSLPRSVYQETQYF. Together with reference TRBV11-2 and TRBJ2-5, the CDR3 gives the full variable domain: EAGVAQSPRYKIIEKRQSVAFWCNPISGHATLYWYQQILGQGPKLLIQFQNNGVVDDSQLPKDRFSAERLKGVDSTLKIQPAKLEDSAVYLCASSLPRSVYQETQYFGPGTRLLVL.